This T cell receptor (beta chain) was captured in a study of identical twins. Study-wide results and limits: One should note that invariant MAIT and iNKT cells could partly confound zero-insertion analyses.

Template switching, a step in the protocol, added a universal primer site, and cDNA carried unique molecular identifiers. TCRdb re-called the 5' RACE reads through MiXCR, storing one row per CDR3 protein. Found here are hundreds of thousands of distinct CDR3 sequences, around a sixth of them singletons; the top ten hold 13%. A word on this clonotype: The antigen is not known.

The germline CDR1 and CDR2 sequences are KGHSH and LQKENI. V lost 3 bases, J lost 3 bases, and 8 bases lay in between. The CDR3 length is 13 residues. A further study also used this sample, focusing on T cells expressing NK-cell markers. That source notes: Beta-chain profiling covered CD3+CD56+NKG2C+, CD3+CD56+NKG2C- and CD3+CD56-NKG2C+ sorted subsets. Eight donors were sequenced, of whom seven were HCMV-seropositive, while the remaining one was HCMV-seronegative.

The chain combines TRBV18 with TRBJ2-5; D unclear. Sequenced material: PBMCs. This receptor was obtained from a young woman in good health. CDR3 nucleotide sequence: TGTGCCAGCTCACCTCGGAGTGAAGAGACCCAGTACTTC. It translates to CASSPRSEETQYF.